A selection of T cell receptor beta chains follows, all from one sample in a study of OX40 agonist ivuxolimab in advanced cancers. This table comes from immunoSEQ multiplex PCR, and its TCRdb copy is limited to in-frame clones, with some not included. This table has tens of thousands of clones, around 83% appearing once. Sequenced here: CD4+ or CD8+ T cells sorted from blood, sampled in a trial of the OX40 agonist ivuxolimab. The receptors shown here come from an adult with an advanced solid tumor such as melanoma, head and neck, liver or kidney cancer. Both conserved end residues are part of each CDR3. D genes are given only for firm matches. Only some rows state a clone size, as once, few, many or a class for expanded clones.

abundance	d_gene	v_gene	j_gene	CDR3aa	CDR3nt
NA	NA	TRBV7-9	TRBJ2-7	CASSLDTSREQYF	TGTGCCAGCAGCTTAGACACATCACGGGAGCAGTACTTC
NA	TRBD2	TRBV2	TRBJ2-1	CASLTGTSVNEQFF	TGTGCCAGCTTGACCGGGACTAGCGTCAATGAGCAGTTCTTC
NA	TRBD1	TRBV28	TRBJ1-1	CASSKGQANTEAFF	TGTGCCAGCAGCAAGGGACAGGCGAACACTGAAGCTTTCTTT
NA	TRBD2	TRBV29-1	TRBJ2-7	CSAGLAGGEQYF	TGCAGCGCAGGACTAGCGGGAGGCGAGCAGTACTTC
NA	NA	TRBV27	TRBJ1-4	CASSFPGGRKLFF	TGTGCCAGCAGTTTCCCCGGGGGCCGGAAACTGTTTTTT
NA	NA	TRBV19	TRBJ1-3	CASSRGSSGGDRNTIYF	TGTGCCAGTAGTCGGGGGTCCTCAGGCGGAGATCGAAACACCATATATTTT
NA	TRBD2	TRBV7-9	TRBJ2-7	CASSSRGGSSSYEQYF	TGTGCCAGCAGTTCGCGGGGGGGATCGAGCTCCTACGAGCAGTACTTC
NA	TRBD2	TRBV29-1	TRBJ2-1	CSVGSAGGGSEQFF	TGCAGCGTTGGTTCTGCGGGAGGCGGAAGTGAGCAGTTCTTC
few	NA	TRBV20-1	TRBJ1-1	CSARNAIEAFF	TGCAGTGCTAGGAACGCGATTGAAGCTTTCTTT
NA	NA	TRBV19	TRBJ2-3	CASRTGTDTQYF	TGTGCCAGTCGGACAGGCACAGATACGCAGTATTTT
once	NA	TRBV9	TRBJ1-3	CASSARDAAGGNTIYF	TGTGCCAGCAGCGCCCGGGACGCGGCCGGGGGAAACACCATATATTTT
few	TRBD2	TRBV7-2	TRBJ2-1	CASSRGSGGSIDNEQFF	TGTGCCAGCAGCCGAGGGAGCGGGGGAAGCATAGACAATGAGCAGTTCTTC
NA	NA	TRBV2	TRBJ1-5	CASSVSGTQPQHF	TGTGCCAGCAGTGTATCCGGCACTCAGCCCCAGCATTTT
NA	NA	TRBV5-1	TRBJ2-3	CASSFTDTQYF	TGCGCCAGCAGCTTCACAGATACGCAGTATTTT
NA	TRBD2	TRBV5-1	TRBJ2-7	CASNGGTNYEQYF	TGCGCCAGCAACGGGGGGACCAACTACGAGCAGTACTTC